The sequence of this T cell receptor beta chain was determined in a study of radiotherapy plus CTLA-4 blockade in lung cancer. In the study overall: Objective responses arose in about 17% of patients, and 31% experienced disease control. Whole-study findings and limits: Increased serum interferon-beta after radiation also reportedly predicted response strongly. Expansion in blood of tumor-derived TCR clones was seen after radiotherapy plus ipilimumab.

Focal radiation plus CTLA-4 blockade with ipilimumab was given to patients with chemo-refractory metastatic non-small-cell lung cancer. Here immunoSEQ multiplex PCR was the method, and the copy in TCRdb shows in-frame clones only, minus some. The sample includes about 60,000 clones, about 80% of them seen just once. To note about this clone: What it binds is unknown.

CDR1 and CDR2 from the germline V gene are ENHRY and SYGVKD. The CDR3 totals 15 residues. The V segment lost 0 bases and the J segment 8 bases; nucleotides outside the gene matches: 6. This clonotype originated in a human donor with non-small cell lung cancer who had a partial response to radiotherapy plus ipilimumab. The chain joins TRBV10-3 to TRBJ1-2, with 10 bases aligning to TRBD1. This sample comprised peripheral blood, obtained from a patient treated with radiotherapy plus ipilimumab. The CDR3 loop is CAISESMGQGQGYTF. CDR3 DNA sequence: TGTGCCATCAGTGAGTCCATGGGACAGGGGCAGGGCTACACCTTC.